The present T cell receptor beta chain was sequenced within a study of response to subunit inactivated influenza vaccine. Study-level findings and limits: Authors proposed each seasonal influenza vaccination draws in few new T cells.

Trimming took 5 bases from V and 4 from J; bases not matched to a gene: 9. Germline-derived CDR1 and CDR2 are SGHTA and FQGNSA. This CDR3 spans 15 amino acids. This clonotype has only a few counts. The target antigen is unknown. TCRdb reprocessed the RT-PCR reads via MiXCR and lists one record per CDR3 protein. Among 550,000 to 650,000 distinct CDR3 sequences listed, roughly 10% were seen once. The chain carries TRBV7-2 and TRBJ2-7; 9 nucleotides line up with TRBD2. Source: PBMCs from blood, taken on the day of vaccination. This clonotype was sampled from a man aged 50 to 60 who received an inactivated influenza vaccine. The CDR3: CASSPSSGRAYEQYF. Written as DNA, the CDR3 is TGTGCCAGCAGCCCCAGTAGCGGGAGAGCTTACGAGCAGTACTTC.